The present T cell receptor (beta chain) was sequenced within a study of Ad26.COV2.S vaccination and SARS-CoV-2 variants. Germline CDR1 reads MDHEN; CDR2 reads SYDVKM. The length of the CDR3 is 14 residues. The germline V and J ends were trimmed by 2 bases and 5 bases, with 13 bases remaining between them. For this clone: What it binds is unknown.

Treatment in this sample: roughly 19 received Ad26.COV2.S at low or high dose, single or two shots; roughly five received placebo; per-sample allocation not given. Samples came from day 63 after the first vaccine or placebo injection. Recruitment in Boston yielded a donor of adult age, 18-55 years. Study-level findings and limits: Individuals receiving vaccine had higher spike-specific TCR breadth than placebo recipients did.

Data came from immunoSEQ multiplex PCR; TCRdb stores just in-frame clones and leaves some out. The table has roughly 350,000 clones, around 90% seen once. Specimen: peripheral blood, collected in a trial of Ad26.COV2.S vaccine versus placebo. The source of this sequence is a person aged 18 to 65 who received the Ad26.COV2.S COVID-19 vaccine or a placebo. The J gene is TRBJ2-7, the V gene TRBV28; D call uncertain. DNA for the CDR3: TGTGCCAGCAGTTTACCGTCGGCCAGCGACGAGCAGTACTTC. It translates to CASSLPSASDEQYF.